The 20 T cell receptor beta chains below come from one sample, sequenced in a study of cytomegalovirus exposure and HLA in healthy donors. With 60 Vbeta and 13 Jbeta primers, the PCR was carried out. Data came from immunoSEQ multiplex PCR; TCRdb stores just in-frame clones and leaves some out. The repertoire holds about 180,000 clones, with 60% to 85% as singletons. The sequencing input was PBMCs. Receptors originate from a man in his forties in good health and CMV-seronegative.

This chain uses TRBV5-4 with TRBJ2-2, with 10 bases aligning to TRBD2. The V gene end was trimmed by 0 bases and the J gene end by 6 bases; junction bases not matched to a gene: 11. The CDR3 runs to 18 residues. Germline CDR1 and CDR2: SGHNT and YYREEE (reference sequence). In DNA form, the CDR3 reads TGTGCCAGCAGCTTGGCGTTTCGGAGCGGGGGGGGCCCCGGGGAGCTGTTTTTT. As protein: CASSLAFRSGGGPGELFF.

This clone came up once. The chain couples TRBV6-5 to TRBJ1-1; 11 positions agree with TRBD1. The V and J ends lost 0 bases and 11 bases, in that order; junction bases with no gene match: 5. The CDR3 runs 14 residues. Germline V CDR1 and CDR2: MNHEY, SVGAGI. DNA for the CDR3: TGTGCCAGCAGTTACTCGGCGGACAGGGGGCTGGCTTTCTTT. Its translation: CASSYSADRGLAFF.

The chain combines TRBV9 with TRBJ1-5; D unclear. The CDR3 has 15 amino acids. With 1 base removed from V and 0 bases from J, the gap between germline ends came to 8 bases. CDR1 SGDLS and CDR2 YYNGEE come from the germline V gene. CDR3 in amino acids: CASSVSPSSNQPQHF. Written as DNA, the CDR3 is TGTGCCAGCAGCGTATCTCCCTCTAGCAATCAGCCCCAGCATTTT.

CDR3 in amino acids: CASELGEGYNEQFF. The CDR3 DNA follows: TGCGCCAGCGAACTGGGAGAGGGTTACAATGAGCAGTTCTTC. The chain uses TRBV4-1 and TRBJ2-1; a possible D gene is TRBD2 (5 bases). This CDR3 has 14 amino acids. Germline CDR1 is MGHRA and CDR2 is YSYEKL. Trimming stripped 8 bases from V and 4 bases from J, with 15 bases between.

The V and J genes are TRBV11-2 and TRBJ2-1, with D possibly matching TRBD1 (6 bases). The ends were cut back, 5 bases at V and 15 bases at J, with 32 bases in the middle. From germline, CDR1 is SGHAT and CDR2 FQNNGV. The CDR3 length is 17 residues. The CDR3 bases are TGTGCCAGCAGCCTGCCTAATACAGGGATGGGGTCATCGGTGGGGTTCTTC. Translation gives CASSLPNTGMGSSVGFF.

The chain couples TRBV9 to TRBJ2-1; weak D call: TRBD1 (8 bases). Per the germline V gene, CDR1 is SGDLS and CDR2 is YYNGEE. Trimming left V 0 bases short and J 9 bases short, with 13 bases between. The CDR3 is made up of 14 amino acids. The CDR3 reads CASSVADREGEQFF. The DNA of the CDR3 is TGTGCCAGCAGCGTAGCGGACAGGGAGGGTGAGCAGTTCTTC.

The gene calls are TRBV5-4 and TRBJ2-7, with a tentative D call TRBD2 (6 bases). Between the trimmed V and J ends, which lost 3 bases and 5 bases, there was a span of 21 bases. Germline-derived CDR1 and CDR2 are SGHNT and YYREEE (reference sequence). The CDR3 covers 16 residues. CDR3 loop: CASSSRKTRAGNEQYF. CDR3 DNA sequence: TGTGCCAGCAGCTCCCGGAAGACTAGGGCAGGCAACGAGCAGTACTTC.

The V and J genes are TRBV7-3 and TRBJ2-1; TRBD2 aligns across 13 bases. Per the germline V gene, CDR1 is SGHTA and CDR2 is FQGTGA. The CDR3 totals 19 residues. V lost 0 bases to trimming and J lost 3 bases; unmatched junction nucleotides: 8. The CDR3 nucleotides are TGTGCCAGCAGCTTAACCGCTGGACTAGCGGGAGCGGGCTACAATGAGCAGTTCTTC. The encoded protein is CASSLTAGLAGAGYNEQFF.

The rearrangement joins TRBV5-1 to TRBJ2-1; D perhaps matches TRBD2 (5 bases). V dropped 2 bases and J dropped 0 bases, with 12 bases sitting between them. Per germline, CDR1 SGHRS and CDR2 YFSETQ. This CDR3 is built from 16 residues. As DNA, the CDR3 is TGCGCCAGCAGCTTCCTCCCGGAGGCCTCCTACAATGAGCAGTTCTTC. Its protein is CASSFLPEASYNEQFF.

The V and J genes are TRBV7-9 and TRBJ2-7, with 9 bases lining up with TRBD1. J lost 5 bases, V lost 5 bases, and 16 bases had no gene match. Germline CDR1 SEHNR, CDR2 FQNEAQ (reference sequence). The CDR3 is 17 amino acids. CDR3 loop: CASSPAKNRQGDNEQYF. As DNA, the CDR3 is TGTGCCAGCAGCCCAGCCAAAAATAGACAGGGGGATAACGAGCAGTACTTC.

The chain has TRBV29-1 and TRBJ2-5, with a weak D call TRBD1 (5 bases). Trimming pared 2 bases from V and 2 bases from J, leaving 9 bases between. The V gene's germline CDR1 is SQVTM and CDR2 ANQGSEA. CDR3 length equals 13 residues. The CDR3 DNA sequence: TGCAGCGTTGAAACAGACAGTCAAGAGACCCAGTACTTC. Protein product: CSVETDSQETQYF.

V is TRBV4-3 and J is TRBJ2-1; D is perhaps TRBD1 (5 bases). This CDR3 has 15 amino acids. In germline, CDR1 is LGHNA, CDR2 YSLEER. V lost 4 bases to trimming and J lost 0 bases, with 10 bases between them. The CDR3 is CASSLDSNSYNEQFF. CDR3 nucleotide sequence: TGCGCCAGCAGCCTCGACAGCAACTCCTACAATGAGCAGTTCTTC.

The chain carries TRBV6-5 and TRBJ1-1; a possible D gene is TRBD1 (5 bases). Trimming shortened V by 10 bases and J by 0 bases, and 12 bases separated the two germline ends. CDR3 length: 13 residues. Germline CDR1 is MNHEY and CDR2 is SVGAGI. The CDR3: CATLRGVNTEAFF. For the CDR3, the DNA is TGTGCCACCCTGCGGGGGGTGAACACTGAAGCTTTCTTT.

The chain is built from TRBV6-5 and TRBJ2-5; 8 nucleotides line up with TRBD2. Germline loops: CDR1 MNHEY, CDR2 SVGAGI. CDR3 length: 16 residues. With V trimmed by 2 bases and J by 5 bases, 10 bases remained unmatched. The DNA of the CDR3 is TGTGCCAGCAGTTACGTCGCGGGGGGACCCTTGGAGACCCAGTACTTC. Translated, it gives CASSYVAGGPLETQYF.

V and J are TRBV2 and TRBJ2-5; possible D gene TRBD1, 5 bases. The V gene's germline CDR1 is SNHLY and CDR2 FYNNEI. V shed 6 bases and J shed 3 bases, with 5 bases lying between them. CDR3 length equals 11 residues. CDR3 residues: CASRDKETQYF. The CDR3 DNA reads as TGTGCCAGCAGGGACAAAGAGACCCAGTACTTC.

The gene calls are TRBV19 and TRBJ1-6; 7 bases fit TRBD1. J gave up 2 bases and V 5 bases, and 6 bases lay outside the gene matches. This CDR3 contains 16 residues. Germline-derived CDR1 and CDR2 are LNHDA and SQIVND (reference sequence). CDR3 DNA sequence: TGTGCCAGTAGTTTTACCAGGGGGACCTATAATTCACCCCTCCACTTT. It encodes CASSFTRGTYNSPLHF.

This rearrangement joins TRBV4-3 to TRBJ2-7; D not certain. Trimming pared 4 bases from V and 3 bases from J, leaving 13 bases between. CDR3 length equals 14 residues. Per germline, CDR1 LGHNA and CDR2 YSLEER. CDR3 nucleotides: TGCGCCAGCAGCCCCCGGTCCTCTGGCTACGAGCAGTACTTC. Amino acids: CASSPRSSGYEQYF.

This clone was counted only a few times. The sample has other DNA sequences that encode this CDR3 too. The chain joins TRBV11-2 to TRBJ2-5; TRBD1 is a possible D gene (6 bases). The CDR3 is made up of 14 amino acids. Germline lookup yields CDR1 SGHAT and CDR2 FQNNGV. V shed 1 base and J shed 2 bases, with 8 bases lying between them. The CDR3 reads CASSLVQGQETQYF. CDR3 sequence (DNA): TGTGCCAGCAGCTTAGTACAGGGACAAGAGACCCAGTACTTC.

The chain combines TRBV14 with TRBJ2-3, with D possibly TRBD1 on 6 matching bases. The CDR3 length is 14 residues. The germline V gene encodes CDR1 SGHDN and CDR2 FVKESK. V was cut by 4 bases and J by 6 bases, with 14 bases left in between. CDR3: CASSPLQGSDTQYF. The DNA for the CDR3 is TGTGCCAGCAGCCCGCTCCAGGGGTCGGATACGCAGTATTTT.

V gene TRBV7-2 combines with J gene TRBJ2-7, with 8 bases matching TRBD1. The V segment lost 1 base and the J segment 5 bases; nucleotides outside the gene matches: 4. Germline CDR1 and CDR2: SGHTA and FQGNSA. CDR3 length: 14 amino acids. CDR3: CASSLVRQGNEQYF. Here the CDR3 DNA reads TGTGCCAGCAGCTTAGTGCGACAGGGGAACGAGCAGTACTTC.